This TCR beta chain comes out of a study of T-cell reconstitution after alpha-beta-depleted transplantation in children (dated by TCRdb to the mid-2010s). Notes on the research overall: The study quantitatively tracked T-cell immune reconstitution after TCRalphabeta/CD19-depleted allogeneic hematopoietic cell transplantation in children using TCR repertoire profiling. The research as a whole found: Over the following months the frequencies of hyperexpanded clones went down, and after one year T-cell counts and TCRbeta diversity were mostly credited to newly produced T cells. The apparently early alphabetaT-cell count recovery about two months after transplant was reportedly dependent on only several hundred rapidly expanded clones derived from non-depleted graft cells. The high TCRbeta diversity at day 60 in some patients was ascribed to recipient T cells and intrathymic progenitors that had survived conditioning.

Receptor libraries were prepared by PCR. TCRdb names Illumina HiSeq 2500 as the instrument used. To normalize quantification of the TCRbeta repertoire, the TCR libraries were built with molecular barcoding that relied on unique molecular identifiers. Using fastp at Q25 and MiXCR, TCRdb reprocessed the public reads and kept productive beta chains. Each CDR3 protein gets just one entry, which takes the most common genes and DNA from the rows behind it. Here the sample has hundreds of thousands of distinct CDR3 sequences; around 15% occur a single time. Roughly 5% of the sample lies in the top ten. The CDR3 holds 14 amino acids from the cysteine to the phenylalanine. This entry keeps only the CDR3 DNA: 42 bases, framed from base 1. V was cut back by 5 bases and J by 5 bases, leaving a gap of 15 bases between them. Via the germline V gene (reference sequence), CDR1 is SEHNR and CDR2 FQNEAQ. The treatment or condition label on this specimen signifies: allogeneic hematopoietic cell transplantation with graft depleted of TCRalphabeta T cells and CD19 B cells. TCRalphabeta/CD19-depleted allogeneic hematopoietic cell grafts were given to the transplant recipients, all of whom were children.

This clonotype was observed a few times. The antigen it binds to is not known. Base qualities are missing; no much larger clone stands one base away. The material sequenced was PBMCs, mostly from graft donor cells, taken 360 days after TCRalphabeta/CD19-depleted stem cell transplant. Recombination connected TRBV7-9 to TRBJ1-1, with the D gene call left open. The clonotype was recovered from a male patient younger than 18 who had a stem cell transplant for acute lymphoblastic leukemia, so the T cells may come from the graft donor. This receptor has the CDR3 CASSPPGWGTEAFF. The nucleotides read TGTGCCAGCAGCCCCCCGGGGTGGGGAACTGAAGCTTTCTTT.